This T cell receptor beta chain appears in the sequencing data of a study of read filtering for tumor transcriptome and immune sequencing (dated by TCRdb to about 2020). Notes on the research overall: Of the patients in the cohort, about 16 were male and some 15 were female, and their mean age was approximately 70 years, with a range of roughly 40 to 80. After DNase treatment, whole-transcriptome libraries were prepared with the TruSeq RNA Access Library Prep Kit. One of the main goals was to work out a read-filtering strategy for immune repertoire data, in particular whether clonotypes backed by only a single read should be removed. Per sample, about 4.05 to 10.27 million TCR-region mapped reads were obtained with IR-seq, compared with only 85 to 1273 with RNA-seq. Using the same bone marrow samples, the study ran both targeted immune repertoire sequencing and bulk whole-transcriptome sequencing and then compared the TCR repertoires from each method. By revised international staging, 8 patients were R-ISS I, 16 were R-ISS II and over five were R-ISS III. Points the paper makes about the study in general: IR-seq captured clonotypes at much higher depth and more reliably than RNA-seq, and smaller IR-seq throughput sufficed to identify most shared clonotypes. The sorted CD138-negative fraction was not purified T cells but a mixed bone marrow immune population. The correlation between IR-seq and RNA-seq shared clonotype proportions rose when single-read clonotypes were removed. Single-read clonotypes made up roughly four fifths of clonotypes but around 3.8% of total reads in IR-seq, and approximately 73% of clonotypes and around 45% of reads in RNA-seq.

This clonotype showed up many times. The antigen it binds to is not known. No quality values exist for individual bases; no much larger clone is one base distant. The germline V gene provides CDR1 SGHVS and CDR2 FQNEAQ. The CDR3 contains 17 residues, cysteine and phenylalanine counted. Only the CDR3 part of the read is kept: 51 bases, read in frame from the first base. The V and J ends are trimmed by 5 bases and 4 bases, leaving 21 bases between them. TCR libraries were built from approximately 400 ng RNA with the Immunoverse kit, using molecular barcoded adaptors covering alpha/delta and beta/gamma chains. TCR library preparation used the same RNA that went into transcriptome sequencing. An Illumina HiSeq 4000 with 2 x 150 cycles was used to sequence the TCR libraries. In the paper's pipeline: TCR reads were aligned to human V, D, J and C references and assembled into CDR3 clonotypes with MiXCR, including quality filtering and error correction. The tcR package in R was used to analyze clonotype counts and gene usage diversity. For inspection of raw mapping reads, RNA-seq reads were mapped by STAR aligner version 2.5.3a onto GRCh37 of the human genome. To test the effect of sequencing depth on detected clonotypes, IR-seq fastq files were randomly downsampled using Seqtk 1.3. Clones were called with MiXCR by TCRdb after fastp trimmed the public reads at Q25, and only in-frame beta chains were retained. Rows merge per CDR3 protein into single entries with the most common DNA and genes. None of the V and J calls come from the authors' own analysis; TCRdb made them. Present in this sample are around 130,000 distinct CDR3 sequences, approximately 13% of which were seen just once. Clones ranked in the top ten supply approximately 10% of the sample.

Every patient had bone marrow sampled at the time of active disease. Ficoll-Hypaque density gradient centrifugation was used to isolate bone marrow mononuclear cells. To remove myeloma plasma cells, the cells were labeled with CD138 magnetic microbeads on a MACS separator, and CD138-negative cells were then collected by negative selection. Flow cytometry on an Attune NxT with CD138 antibodies was used to check the purity of the isolated cells. Total RNA was extracted with TRIzol reagent and quantified with a NanoDrop spectrophotometer. For each patient, paired RNA-seq and IR-seq were run on the CD138-negative bone marrow sample from that patient.

Sequenced: a population of CD138-negative cells sorted from bone marrow. The sample's cell subset or site, from its label and the paper: bone marrow mononuclear cells depleted of CD138+ plasma/myeloma cells by negative magnetic selection. The sequence derives from a donor over 35 with multiple myeloma. The rearrangement joined TRBV7-8 to TRBJ2-1, with the identity of the D gene unclear. The CDR3 reads as follows: CASSPLLSPTVYNEQFF. DNA sequence: TGTGCCAGCAGCCCACTGCTGTCGCCCACGGTGTACAATGAGCAGTTCTTC.